These T cell receptor beta chains were read from a single sample in a study of control samples from healthy donors and cancer patients. Clones were read by immunoSEQ multiplex PCR, and TCRdb kept only the in-frame ones, dropping some. The sample lists approximately 170,000 clones, around 90% occurring once. Sequenced: blood. The receptor set was obtained from a woman aged 30 to 39 in good health. Both conserved end residues are trimmed from each CDR3. A D gene is named only where the DNA matches it firmly.

v_call d_call cdr3_aa
TRBV6-4 NA ASSDAPGGNEQF
TRBV6-5 TRBD1 ASSYSGTGNTEAF
TRBV3-1/TRBV3-2 TRBD1 ASSRSTGTGGVFGYT
TRBV18 NA ASSPPSSYEQY
TRBV7-9 NA ASSSTVLETQY
TRBV6-5 TRBD1 ASSFGQGLQPQH
TRBV29-1 NA SVLDRGNTIY
TRBV7-9 NA ASSLGQHRGYT
TRBV7-9 NA ASSLDSQPQH
TRBV15 NA ATSKQGNQPQH
TRBV18 TRBD2 ASSGGAGGANVLT
TRBV6-2/TRBV6-3 NA ASSYSGGGTEAF
TRBV7-2 TRBD2 ASSLASGGSMNEQF
TRBV27 TRBD2 ASSLFSGRAYEQY
TRBV29-1 TRBD1 SVVRTGGRGYT
TRBV11-2 NA ASNQGTGYEQY
TRBV5-4 NA ASSSTRGRDVNEKLF
TRBV11-2 NA ASSFGGLSSRQF
TRBV7-3 TRBD2 ASSLVGAGVNNEQF
TRBV7-3 NA ASSHSGANVLT
TRBV9 TRBD2 ASSVGASGSTFSYEQY
TRBV2 TRBD1 ASSMGQPLNTEAF
TRBV7-8 TRBD2 ASSQGLAAYNEQF
TRBV30 NA AWSDQRRTQH
TRBV6-5 TRBD1 ASKDREAQPQH
TRBV28 TRBD1 ASSARTGVYQPQH
TRBV11-2 NA ASSLSGSQPQH
TRBV7-9 TRBD1 ASSSFPQGLIEAF